This T cell receptor beta chain came from a study of identical twins. Trimming shortened V by 4 bases and J by 4 bases, and 1 base separated the two germline ends. The CDR3 runs to 10 residues. Using its own MiXCR run on the 5' RACE reads, TCRdb lists one record per CDR3 protein. The sample lists 450,000 to 600,000 distinct CDR3 sequences; more than 20% were seen once. This clonotype was counted at least ten times. Its matching antigen is unknown. General observations from the study: Twin-shared out-of-frame alpha sequences were enriched for low generation probability.

This same sample was also taken into another study, of yellow fever vaccine responses in identical twins.

The TCR sequence derives from a woman aged 18 to 35 in good health. Sequenced material: CD4+ T cells sorted from blood. The chain has TRBV12-3 or TRBV12-4 and TRBJ2-5; D unresolved. This chain's CDR3 is CASSSETQYF. Written as DNA, the CDR3 is TGTGCCAGCAGTTCAGAGACCCAGTACTTC.